These T cell receptor beta chains were read from a single sample in a study of CD8+CD57+ T cells in acquired aplastic anemia. From the reads, TCRdb called clonotypes with MiXCR, one entry per CDR3 protein. The table has about 150,000 distinct CDR3 sequences, about 48% seen once. The sequencing sample was made of sorted CD4+, CD8+, or CD8+CD57+ T cells (not recorded which) from PBMCs. Receptors were obtained from a human donor with aplastic anemia. The CDR3 runs from the conserved cysteine through the conserved F or W. D genes are given only for firm matches. The size entry is marked missing in some rows and otherwise reads once, few, many or a size class.

V	D	J	size	DNA	CDR3
TRBV2	TRBD1	TRBJ1-3	many	TGTGCCAGCAGTGGGGACAGATCCTCTGGAAACACCATATATTTT	CASSGDRSSGNTIYF
TRBV27	NA	TRBJ1-2	NA	TGTGCCAGCAGTTTTTCAGCTAACTATGGCTACACCTTC	CASSFSANYGYTF
TRBV29-1	NA	TRBJ1-2	NA	TGCAGCGTTGAAGAGACGGGATCCGGCTACACCTTC	CSVEETGSGYTF
TRBV7-6	NA	TRBJ2-5	NA	TGTGCCAGCAGCTCCTCTCGGTCGGCCCCACTCCGGGAGACCCAGTACTTC	CASSSSRSAPLRETQYF
TRBV6-6	TRBD1	TRBJ1-1	NA	TGTGCCAGCAGTTACTTGGGACAGGGAAACACTGAAGCTTTCTTT	CASSYLGQGNTEAFF
TRBV29-1	NA	TRBJ1-2	many	TGCAGCGTTACCAGCGGGGAGGGTGGCTATGGCTACACCTTC	CSVTSGEGGYGYTF
TRBV5-1	TRBD1	TRBJ1-2	NA	TGCGCCAGCAGCGTCCAGGGGGCTTCGGATGGCTACACCTTC	CASSVQGASDGYTF
TRBV7-9	NA	TRBJ2-7	NA	TGTGCCAGCAGCTTAGGTCTGATTTCCTACGGGCAGTACTTC	CASSLGLISYGQYF
TRBV5-5	TRBD1	TRBJ1-1	many	TGTGCCAGCAGCTCGGACAGGGGGCAAGTCACTGAAGCTTTCTTT	CASSSDRGQVTEAFF
TRBV19	TRBD1	TRBJ1-4	many	TGTGCCAGTAGTTTCTACAGGGGTTTCGACGAAAAACTGTTTTTT	CASSFYRGFDEKLFF
TRBV11-2	NA	TRBJ2-5	once	TGTGCCAGCAGAAAGGTTGGGGAGACCCAGTACTTC	CASRKVGETQYF
TRBV9	NA	TRBJ1-2	NA	TGTGCCAGCAGCGTAGCTACAGGGAGGGACGGCTACACCTTC	CASSVATGRDGYTF
TRBV24-1	TRBD1	TRBJ1-1	NA	TGTGCCACCAGTGATTCAGGGGGCTGGGCTGAAGCTTTCTTT	CATSDSGGWAEAFF
TRBV29-1	TRBD1	TRBJ2-7	many	TGCAGCGCGCGGGACAGGGAGACCTACGAGCAGTACTTC	CSARDRETYEQYF
TRBV10-3	TRBD2	TRBJ2-1	NA	TGTGCCATCAGCGGCCTCACGGGAGGGCCGAGTGAGCAGTTCTTC	CAISGLTGGPSEQFF
TRBV10-2	NA	TRBJ1-6	few	TGCGCCAGCAGTGAGTCCGGGGTGTGGGTTTTCGATTCACCCCTCCACTTT	CASSESGVWVFDSPLHF
TRBV14	NA	TRBJ2-1	NA	TGTGCTAGCAGCGCTAAAGCGGGCCCACCGTACAATGAGCAGTTCTTC	CASSAKAGPPYNEQFF
TRBV19	TRBD2	TRBJ2-1	NA	TGTGCCAGTAGTATGTCAACTAGCGGGGCCTCCCTTTACAATGAGCAGTTCTTC	CASSMSTSGASLYNEQFF
TRBV6-5	NA	TRBJ2-7	many	TGTGCCAGCAGTTACTCGAAAGGGTTGTCCCCCTACGAGCAGTACTTC	CASSYSKGLSPYEQYF
TRBV29-1	NA	TRBJ1-2	many	TGCAGCCTCGGGGAGGCCTATGGCTACACCTTC	CSLGEAYGYTF
TRBV12-3/TRBV12-4	TRBD2	TRBJ2-7	many	TGTGCCAGCCGGTTTGGCGGGGGGGACCCCTACGAGCAGTACTTC	CASRFGGGDPYEQYF
TRBV12-3/TRBV12-4	NA	TRBJ2-1	many	TGTGCCAGCAGTTTAGAACGGGGTCGTGAGCAGTTCTTC	CASSLERGREQFF
TRBV4-2	TRBD2	TRBJ2-1	many	TGTGCCAGCAGCCCGGCGGGGACTAGCGGGGTACATGAGCAGTTCTTC	CASSPAGTSGVHEQFF
TRBV7-9	TRBD1	TRBJ2-7	many	TGTGCCAGCAGCACGACAGGGAGCGAGCAGTACTTC	CASSTTGSEQYF
TRBV7-2	TRBD1	TRBJ1-1	NA	TGTGCCAGCAGCCGGGACAGCGCGAACACTGAAGCCTTCTTT	CASSRDSANTEAFF
TRBV13	TRBD1	TRBJ1-6	many	TGTGCCAGCTCGACGGGCACAGGGGAGGGTTCACCCCTCCACTTT	CASSTGTGEGSPLHF
TRBV10-3	TRBD1	TRBJ2-7	NA	TGTGCCATCAGTGCCGGCCGGGACAGCTCCTACGAGCAGTACTTC	CAISAGRDSSYEQYF
TRBV10-1	NA	TRBJ2-3	many	TGCGCCAGCAGTGAGAAGACAGGCACAGATACGCAGTATTTT	CASSEKTGTDTQYF